The 21 T cell receptor beta chains reported below all come from one sample, sequenced in a study of control samples from healthy donors and cancer patients. The method was immunoSEQ multiplex PCR; TCRdb's version includes in-frame clones alone and lacks a portion of them. In the table there are about 130,000 clones, 93% of which are singletons. Sequenced: PBMCs. The origin of the receptors is a man aged 50 to 60 with head and neck cancer.

The genes are TRBV7-2 and TRBJ1-2, with TRBD1 matching over 9 bases. Germline V gene sequence: CDR1 SGHTA, CDR2 FQGNSA. CDR3 length: 13 residues. Germline trimming cut 5 bases from V and 8 bases from J; bases unmatched to any gene: 6. In DNA form, the CDR3 reads TGTGCCAGCAGCCTGGGACAGGGATGGGGCTACACCTTC. The encoded protein is CASSLGQGWGYTF.

The chain links TRBV5-1 to TRBJ1-1; D is undetermined. CDR1 is SGHRS and CDR2 is YFSETQ in the germline V gene. V was clipped by 0 bases and J by 1 base, with 10 bases between them. The CDR3 extends over 15 amino acids. The CDR3 region is CASSLGWAANTEAFF. In nucleotides, the CDR3 is TGCGCCAGCAGCTTGGGATGGGCGGCGAACACTGAAGCTTTCTTT.

The J gene is TRBJ2-7, the V gene TRBV19, with 13 bases matching TRBD2. In germline, CDR1 is LNHDA, CDR2 SQIVND (reference sequence). V lost 4 bases to trimming and J lost 2 bases; unmatched junction nucleotides: 2. The CDR3 is 15 residues long. As DNA, the CDR3 is TGTGCCAGTAGTAAGGGACTAGCGGGGACCTACGAGCAGTACTTC. Translating it yields CASSKGLAGTYEQYF.

The rearrangement uses TRBV2 and TRBJ2-3; 11 nucleotides match TRBD2. J lost 6 bases, V lost 5 bases, and 7 bases had no gene match. This CDR3 has 15 amino acids. CDR1 SNHLY and CDR2 FYNNEI come from the germline V gene. Here the CDR3 DNA reads TGTGCCAGCAGTCCCGGACTAGCGGGCTCTGATACGCAGTATTTT. Translating gives CASSPGLAGSDTQYF.

The chain carries TRBV5-1 and TRBJ1-4, with D uncertain. Germline CDR1 and CDR2: SGHRS and YFSETQ. This CDR3 contains 14 residues. V was shortened by 2 bases and J by 5 bases, with 10 bases between the two germline ends. The CDR3 region is CASSLSQLNEKLFF. The CDR3 DNA reads as TGCGCCAGCAGCTTATCCCAATTGAATGAAAAACTGTTTTTT.

The V call is TRBV5-5, the J call TRBJ1-5; unclear D gene. CDR3 length: 16 amino acids. CDR1 SGHKS and CDR2 YYEKEE come from the germline V gene (reference sequence). Trimming removed 0 bases at V and 8 bases at J, with 18 bases between. The CDR3 DNA reads TGTGCCAGCAGCTTGGGAGTTTCGGCTCCTAGGGAGCCCCAGCATTTT. Its translation is CASSLGVSAPREPQHF.

The V gene is TRBV7-2, the J gene TRBJ1-2; D perhaps matches TRBD1 (6 bases). CDR1 SGHTA and CDR2 FQGNSA come from the germline V gene. The CDR3 length is 13 residues. V lost 5 bases, J lost 4 bases, and 11 bases lay in between. The CDR3 bases are TGTGCCAGCAGCCTGGACAGCTTCTATGGCTACACCTTC. This codes for CASSLDSFYGYTF.

The V call is TRBV27, the J call TRBJ1-5, with D possibly TRBD1 on 6 matching bases. V was pared by 2 bases and J by 3 bases, with 11 bases between. This CDR3 has 15 residues. Germline V gene sequence: CDR1 MNHEY, CDR2 SMNVEV (reference sequence). In nucleotides, the CDR3 is TGTGCCAGCAGTTTAGCAGGGGCCAACAATCAGCCCCAGCATTTT. Translated: CASSLAGANNQPQHF.

This clone was found a few times. The chain combines TRBV7-9 with TRBJ2-7, with 8 bases identical to TRBD1. Germline CDR1 is SEHNR and CDR2 is FQNEAQ (reference sequence). J was trimmed by 3 bases and V by 4 bases; bases with no gene match: 5. CDR3 length: 14 residues. CDR3 bases: TGTGCCAGCAGCTCCTGGACAGGGAACTACGAGCAGTACTTC. It specifies CASSSWTGNYEQYF.

V gene TRBV5-1 combines with J gene TRBJ1-4; 7 bases fit TRBD1. This CDR3 region has 18 residues. Germline loops: CDR1 SGHRS, CDR2 YFSETQ. Unmatched junction bases numbered 15, after V lost 4 bases and J lost 3 bases. CDR3 coding DNA: TGCGCCAGCAGCCTTGTACCTACAGGGGCTGGAGCTAATGAAAAACTGTTTTTT. It codes for CASSLVPTGAGANEKLFF.

The chain employs TRBV9 and TRBJ2-1, with 15 bases lining up with TRBD2. The CDR3 covers 18 residues. V trimming: 4 bases; J trimming: 10 bases; junction bases outside the gene matches: 15. CDR1 and CDR2 (germline): SGDLS, YYNGEE. The DNA for the CDR3 is TGTGCCAGCAGCCCCCTTCCCGGGACTAGCGGGGGGAGTAGCGAGCAGTTCTTC. Protein: CASSPLPGTSGGSSEQFF.

The rearrangement links TRBV3-1 (or the pseudogene TRBV3-2) to TRBJ1-2; 7 bases align to TRBD1. Germline values: CDR1 LGHDT, CDR2 YNNKEL (reference sequence). V lost 3 bases to trimming and J lost 4 bases; unmatched junction nucleotides: 5. This CDR3 contains 14 residues. The CDR3 spells CASSQRTGVYGYTF. DNA of the CDR3: TGTGCCAGCAGCCAGCGCACAGGGGTCTATGGCTACACCTTC.

V gene TRBV7-9 combines with J gene TRBJ2-3, with 11 bases matching TRBD2. The CDR3 spans 17 residues. The germline V gene has CDR1 SEHNR and CDR2 FQNEAQ (reference sequence). Trimming at V came to 1 base and at J to 1 base, leaving 4 bases not matched to a gene. The CDR3 DNA reads TGTGCCAGCAGCTTAGTGAAGACTAGCGGGGGCACAGATACGCAGTATTTT. As protein: CASSLVKTSGGTDTQYF.

The rearrangement joins TRBV5-1 to TRBJ1-2, with a weak D call TRBD1 (5 bases). CDR1 is SGHRS and CDR2 is YFSETQ in the germline V gene. With 4 bases removed from V and 1 base from J, the gap between germline ends came to 20 bases. The CDR3 has 17 residues. DNA of the CDR3: TGCGCCAGCAGCCCTATTCTGGGGGGGACCCTTAACTATGGCTACACCTTC. This codes for CASSPILGGTLNYGYTF.

The chain joins TRBV7-2 to TRBJ2-2; TRBD1 agrees at 11 bases. Germline assignment: CDR1 SGHTA and CDR2 FQGNSA. J was trimmed by 5 bases and V by 1 base; bases with no gene match: 6. This CDR3 has 17 residues. In DNA, the CDR3 is TGTGCCAGCAGCTTAGTTAGGGACAGGGGGGGTACCGGGGAGCTGTTTTTT. Translating it yields CASSLVRDRGGTGELFF.

This clone was recorded a few times. V and J are TRBV9 and TRBJ1-5; perhaps TRBD1 as D (6 bases). The germline gives CDR1 SGDLS, CDR2 YYNGEE. The length of the CDR3 is 13 residues. Trimming removed 4 bases at V and 4 bases at J, with 9 bases between. The CDR3 DNA is TGTGCCAGCAGCCTCCAGGGGAATCAGCCCCAGCATTTT. The encoded protein is CASSLQGNQPQHF.

CDR3 bases: TGTGCCAGCAGTGAATGGCAGAACTATGGCTACACCTTC. It specifies CASSEWQNYGYTF. The rearrangement links TRBV2 to TRBJ1-2; D unclear. V lost 2 bases, J lost 2 bases, and 6 bases lay in between. The CDR3 extends over 13 amino acids. CDR1 and CDR2 (germline): SNHLY, FYNNEI.

This clone was detected once. The rearrangement uses TRBV14 and TRBJ2-3; 7 bases are a match to TRBD2. Germline CDR1 SGHDN, CDR2 FVKESK. The CDR3 has 16 residues. V lost 1 base, J lost 2 bases, and 6 bases stayed unmatched. CDR3 DNA sequence: TGTGCCAGCAGCCAAGGCAGCGGGGCCCCCACAGATACGCAGTATTTT. Its protein is CASSQGSGAPTDTQYF.

The chain links TRBV5-6 to TRBJ1-2, with TRBD1 as a possible D gene (6 bases). CDR1 is SGHDT and CDR2 is YYEEEE in the germline V gene. Trimming pared 2 bases from V and 3 bases from J, leaving 14 bases between. There are 15 residues in the CDR3. CDR3 nucleotide sequence: TGTGCCAGCAGCTTCCCTCTGCAGGGGTACTATGGCTACACCTTC. Its translation is CASSFPLQGYYGYTF.

The rearrangement links TRBV6-5 to TRBJ1-1; D call uncertain. CDR3 length: 14 residues. Germline-derived CDR1 and CDR2 are MNHEY and SVGAGI. The ends were cut back, 4 bases at V and 11 bases at J, with 20 bases in the middle. CDR3 amino acids: CASSFTDYAPWAFF. CDR3 sequence (DNA): TGTGCCAGCAGTTTTACAGACTACGCGCCTTGGGCTTTCTTT.

The chain carries TRBV6-5 and TRBJ1-1; D is uncertain. Germline CDR1 and CDR2: MNHEY and SVGAGI. The CDR3 has 13 residues. With 7 bases removed from V and 1 base from J, the gap between germline ends came to 10 bases. The CDR3 region is CASTLSSNTEAFF. Written as DNA, the CDR3 is TGTGCCAGCACCTTATCGTCGAACACTGAAGCTTTCTTT.